Listed below are T cell receptor beta chains from one sample, sequenced in a study of Graves' ophthalmopathy and Graves' hyperthyroidism. TCRdb reanalysed the multiplex PCR reads using MiXCR and keeps one entry per CDR3 protein. There are around 1,000,000 distinct CDR3 sequences in the sample; about two fifths occur only once, and around 10% lies in the top ten. Sequencing used peripheral blood or thyroid tissue (not recorded which). These receptors were taken from an adult man with Graves' hyperthyroidism. CDR3s include the opening cysteine and the closing phenylalanine or tryptophan. Expanded clones get a size class; other rows say once, few or many, or leave the size out.

-,TRBV4-2,TRBJ2-7,CASSQDRVGREQYF
-,TRBV14,TRBJ2-3,CASSQGDRAGDTQYF
-,TRBV19,-,CASNSGLSYNEQFF
-,TRBV12-3/TRBV12-4,TRBJ2-6,CASSPDRGSNVLTF
few,TRBV6-5,TRBJ1-2,CASSWGPDGYTF
-,TRBV4-3,TRBJ1-2,CASSQGLYSQDGYTF
many,TRBV10-3,TRBJ1-6,CAASGTGLSPLHF
few,TRBV4-3,TRBJ2-7,CASSTRSGGYEQYF
many,TRBV6-4,TRBJ2-2,CASSRDGDTGELFF
-,TRBV25-1,TRBJ2-7,CASSAGRPSGEISYEQYF
-,TRBV4-3,TRBJ2-6,CASSQRGRGGANVLTF
few,TRBV19,TRBJ2-5,CASSSQLRLQETQYF
-,TRBV10-3,TRBJ1-1,CARGVREHTEAFF
-,TRBV19,TRBJ2-7,CASTSLAGVGEQYF
-,TRBV2,TRBJ2-2,CASSFRRQGAGELFF
few,TRBV6-5,TRBJ1-1,CASRLRGYTEAFF
-,TRBV10-3,TRBJ1-5,CAISEKGDGYQPQHF
-,TRBV28,TRBJ2-5,CASSLGQGGSQETQYF
many,TRBV20-1,TRBJ1-6,CSAASVPNSPLHF
many,TRBV10-3,TRBJ1-2,CAISESRVDGYTF
-,TRBV11-2,TRBJ2-5,CASGPGLAGGSQETQYF
many,TRBV5-6,TRBJ1-2,CASSPRVTKYGYTF
few,TRBV5-8,TRBJ2-7,CASSLWGSGYEQYF
few,TRBV12-3/TRBV12-4,TRBJ1-2,CASSLGGTDGYTF
-,TRBV20-1,TRBJ1-5,CSARAQGAYSNQPQHF
-,TRBV29-1,TRBJ1-1,CSVPPGTNYEAFF
-,TRBV20-1,TRBJ2-5,CSALRWTSGSKETQYF